This is a list of T cell receptor beta chains from one sample in a study of blood T cell repertoires in COVID-19. The data were produced by immunoSEQ multiplex PCR, yet TCRdb's version contains in-frame clones alone and is incomplete. The repertoire holds some 300,000 clones, with about 86% as singletons. Sequencing was carried out using peripheral blood. The receptors shown here come from a woman in her 70s with COVID-19, enrolled during active disease. The CDR3 runs from the conserved cysteine through the conserved F or W. A D gene is named only where the DNA matches it firmly. Clone size is stated in some rows and not others, as once, few, many or a class when expanded.

v_gene: TRBV18
j_gene: TRBJ2-7
d_gene: TRBD1
abundance: NA
CDR3nt: TGTGCCAGCTCACCGGACAGGGGGGGAGGCGAGCAGTACTTC
CDR3aa: CASSPDRGGGEQYF

v_gene: TRBV3-1/TRBV3-2
j_gene: TRBJ2-1
d_gene: TRBD2
abundance: NA
CDR3nt: TGTGCCAGCAGCCTAGCGGGGGGTAACTACAATGAGCAGTTCTTC
CDR3aa: CASSLAGGNYNEQFF

v_gene: TRBV5-1
j_gene: TRBJ2-3
d_gene: TRBD2
abundance: NA
CDR3nt: TGCGCCAGCAGCCTACTAGCGGGGGGCACAGATACGCAGTATTTT
CDR3aa: CASSLLAGGTDTQYF

v_gene: TRBV7-8
j_gene: TRBJ2-2
d_gene: TRBD2
abundance: NA
CDR3nt: TGTGCCAGCACCTCGGGGGAGGGGTTGGCCACCGGGGAGCTGTTTTTT
CDR3aa: CASTSGEGLATGELFF

v_gene: TRBV7-9
j_gene: TRBJ1-2
d_gene: NA
abundance: NA
CDR3nt: TGTGCCAGCAGCTTAGCACCCAGCTATGGCTACACCTTC
CDR3aa: CASSLAPSYGYTF

v_gene: TRBV29-1
j_gene: TRBJ2-3
d_gene: NA
abundance: NA
CDR3nt: TGCAGAGGGGACTTCACAGATACGCAGTATTTT
CDR3aa: CRGDFTDTQYF

v_gene: TRBV7-8
j_gene: TRBJ1-2
d_gene: TRBD1
abundance: NA
CDR3nt: TGTGCCAGCAGCTTCTCTCAGGGGGCCTATGGCTACACCTTC
CDR3aa: CASSFSQGAYGYTF

v_gene: TRBV30
j_gene: TRBJ1-3
d_gene: NA
abundance: NA
CDR3nt: TGTGCCTGGACTCTAACGAGGGGGTATTCTGGAAACACCATATATTTT
CDR3aa: CAWTLTRGYSGNTIYF

v_gene: TRBV19
j_gene: TRBJ2-7
d_gene: TRBD1
abundance: many
CDR3nt: TGTGCCAGTAGTATCGCCGGGACAGGGGATAGCTACGAGCAGTACTTC
CDR3aa: CASSIAGTGDSYEQYF

v_gene: TRBV19
j_gene: TRBJ2-3
d_gene: NA
abundance: NA
CDR3nt: TGTGCCAGTACCCCTAGAGGGATAGGCAGTGATACGCAGTATTTT
CDR3aa: CASTPRGIGSDTQYF

v_gene: TRBV28
j_gene: TRBJ2-5
d_gene: NA
abundance: few
CDR3nt: TGTGCCAGCAGCTACCGGACTCCCGAGCTGGAGACCCAGTACTTC
CDR3aa: CASSYRTPELETQYF

v_gene: TRBV19
j_gene: TRBJ1-5
d_gene: TRBD1
abundance: NA
CDR3nt: TGTGCCAGTAGACAGGACAGGCAGCCCCAGCATTTT
CDR3aa: CASRQDRQPQHF

v_gene: TRBV12-3/TRBV12-4
j_gene: TRBJ2-1
d_gene: TRBD2
abundance: many
CDR3nt: TGTGCCAGCAGTTCCTCAGGGACTAGCAGGCAGTTCTTC
CDR3aa: CASSSSGTSRQFF

v_gene: TRBV30
j_gene: TRBJ2-3
d_gene: TRBD2
abundance: NA
CDR3nt: TGTGCCTGGTCCAGCGGGGGGTCCGCAGATACGCAGTATTTT
CDR3aa: CAWSSGGSADTQYF

v_gene: TRBV4-2
j_gene: TRBJ2-5
d_gene: TRBD2
abundance: NA
CDR3nt: TGTGCCAGCAGCGACCAGCGGGGGGTACAAGAGACCCAGTACTTC
CDR3aa: CASSDQRGVQETQYF

v_gene: TRBV11-2
j_gene: TRBJ2-5
d_gene: TRBD1
abundance: NA
CDR3nt: TGTGCCAGCAGCTCCCCCGACAGGGGGCTAGGGGAGACCCAGTACTTC
CDR3aa: CASSSPDRGLGETQYF

v_gene: TRBV7-2
j_gene: TRBJ2-7
d_gene: NA
abundance: NA
CDR3nt: TGTGCCAGCAGCCTAACTCGAGCCGCTACGGAGCAGTACTTC
CDR3aa: CASSLTRAATEQYF

v_gene: TRBV5-1
j_gene: TRBJ2-3
d_gene: TRBD2
abundance: once
CDR3nt: TGCGCCAGCAGAAAAACCGGGACTAGCGGGGGAGATACGCAGTATTTT
CDR3aa: CASRKTGTSGGDTQYF

v_gene: TRBV6-5
j_gene: TRBJ1-1
d_gene: TRBD1
abundance: NA
CDR3nt: TGTGCCAGCAGTCGGGACAGCCTGAACACTGAAGCTTTCTTT
CDR3aa: CASSRDSLNTEAFF

v_gene: TRBV2
j_gene: TRBJ2-1
d_gene: TRBD1
abundance: NA
CDR3nt: TGTGCCAGCAGGGGACAGCGAAGCTCCTACAATGAGCAGTTCTTC
CDR3aa: CASRGQRSSYNEQFF

v_gene: TRBV2
j_gene: TRBJ2-3
d_gene: TRBD2
abundance: NA
CDR3nt: TGTGCCAGTGTAAGCGGGGGGAGCACAGATACGCAGTATTTT
CDR3aa: CASVSGGSTDTQYF

v_gene: TRBV2
j_gene: TRBJ2-3
d_gene: NA
abundance: NA
CDR3nt: TGTGCCAGCAGTCCACGGGGGTCGTACCTAGCGGATACGCAGTATTTT
CDR3aa: CASSPRGSYLADTQYF

v_gene: TRBV9
j_gene: TRBJ2-2
d_gene: NA
abundance: NA
CDR3nt: TGTGCCAGCAGCGTAGGAGGTCGGAACACCGGGGAGCTGTTTTTT
CDR3aa: CASSVGGRNTGELFF

v_gene: TRBV28
j_gene: TRBJ1-2
d_gene: TRBD1
abundance: NA
CDR3nt: TGTGCCAGCAGTTTACGTAACTATGGGGACAGGTTTAAAGACTACACCTTC
CDR3aa: CASSLRNYGDRFKDYTF

v_gene: TRBV5-4
j_gene: TRBJ1-2
d_gene: TRBD1
abundance: once
CDR3nt: TGTGCCAGCAGCTCAGCTATCACGACAGGGGATAATGGCTACACCTTC
CDR3aa: CASSSAITTGDNGYTF

v_gene: TRBV5-4
j_gene: TRBJ1-2
d_gene: TRBD1
abundance: NA
CDR3nt: TGTGCCAGCAGACTGACAGGGGGCAGGGTTGGCTACACCTTC
CDR3aa: CASRLTGGRVGYTF

v_gene: TRBV7-2
j_gene: TRBJ1-6
d_gene: NA
abundance: NA
CDR3nt: TGTGCCAGCAGCTTAGGAGTAAGCTCCTATAATTCACCCCTCCACTTT
CDR3aa: CASSLGVSSYNSPLHF

v_gene: TRBV7-6
j_gene: TRBJ1-6
d_gene: TRBD1
abundance: NA
CDR3nt: TGTGCCAGCAGCTTAAAGGGGGCAAGTAATTCACCCCTCCACTTT
CDR3aa: CASSLKGASNSPLHF

v_gene: TRBV4-1
j_gene: TRBJ1-4
d_gene: TRBD1
abundance: NA
CDR3nt: TGCGCCAGCAGCCATGCCCTTCGGAGGACAGGGTATGAAAAACTGTTTTTT
CDR3aa: CASSHALRRTGYEKLFF

v_gene: TRBV4-3
j_gene: TRBJ1-1
d_gene: NA
abundance: NA
CDR3nt: TGCGCCAGCAGCCACCTTTACAAGAACACTGAAGCTTTCTTT
CDR3aa: CASSHLYKNTEAFF

v_gene: TRBV9
j_gene: TRBJ1-2
d_gene: NA
abundance: NA
CDR3nt: TGTGCCAGCAGTGCCCAACTGGGCGCAGGAGGTGGCTACACCTTC
CDR3aa: CASSAQLGAGGGYTF

v_gene: TRBV7-2
j_gene: TRBJ1-6
d_gene: NA
abundance: NA
CDR3nt: TGTGCCAGCAGCCCGGTCGGGTTTTCACCCCTCCACTTT
CDR3aa: CASSPVGFSPLHF

v_gene: TRBV18
j_gene: TRBJ1-1
d_gene: TRBD1
abundance: NA
CDR3nt: TGTGCCAGCTCACTAGGACAGGGCGGGAACACTGAAGCTTTCTTT
CDR3aa: CASSLGQGGNTEAFF

v_gene: TRBV6-2/TRBV6-3
j_gene: TRBJ1-5
d_gene: TRBD1
abundance: NA
CDR3nt: TGTGCCAGCAGTGAGAAACAGGGGATTAATCAGCCCCAGCATTTT
CDR3aa: CASSEKQGINQPQHF

v_gene: TRBV4-2
j_gene: TRBJ1-6
d_gene: TRBD1
abundance: NA
CDR3nt: TGTGCCAGCAGCCCGCCCGCGGGGACAGGGGATTCACCCCTCCACTTT
CDR3aa: CASSPPAGTGDSPLHF

v_gene: TRBV21-1
j_gene: TRBJ2-2
d_gene: NA
abundance: NA
CDR3nt: TGTGCCAGCAGCAAAAAAAAAGATTACCGGGACAGGGGGGACACCGGGGAGCTGTTTTTT
CDR3aa: CASSKKKDYRDRGDTGELFF

v_gene: TRBV5-4
j_gene: TRBJ2-5
d_gene: TRBD2
abundance: NA
CDR3nt: TGTGCCAGCAGCTCGAGCGGGGGGCGAGAGACCCAGTACTTC
CDR3aa: CASSSSGGRETQYF